The 27 T cell receptor beta chains listed next were all sequenced from one sample in a study of early T cells in non-severe SARS-CoV-2 infection. TCRdb called the 5' RACE reads again in MiXCR, with one record for every CDR3 protein. The repertoire holds 70,000 to 95,000 distinct CDR3 sequences, with roughly 14% as singletons. The sample comprised whole blood. The receptors were sampled from an adult who was a healthcare worker with PCR-confirmed SARS-CoV-2 infection or an uninfected control (not recorded which).

This clonotype was picked up a small number of times. V gene TRBV6-6 combines with J gene TRBJ2-5, with D unresolved. CDR1 MNHNY and CDR2 SVGAGI come from the germline V gene (reference sequence). The CDR3 covers 12 residues. With 0 bases removed from V and 4 bases from J, the gap between germline ends came to 3 bases. This CDR3 reads CASSYSGETQYF. In DNA, the CDR3 is TGTGCCAGCAGTTACTCTGGAGAGACCCAGTACTTC.

In this sample, this clonotype turned up many times. The chain links TRBV12-3 or TRBV12-4 to TRBJ2-3; tentative D call: TRBD1 (6 bases). The V gene lost 6 bases and the J gene lost 0 bases, with 16 bases spanning the gap. The CDR3 extends over 16 amino acids. CDR3 nucleotide sequence: TGTGCCAGCAGATTTGGGACAACATCTAGCACAGATACGCAGTATTTT. It specifies CASRFGTTSSTDTQYF.

A few counts support this clonotype. The chain recombines TRBV10-2 with TRBJ2-5; D ambiguous. The CDR3 is 14 amino acids. CDR1 is WSHSY, CDR2 SAAADI, per germline. V lost 6 bases and J lost 5, with 16 bases in between. This CDR3 is CASSDDFSLETQYF. In nucleotides, the CDR3 is TGCGCCAGCAGCGATGACTTCTCTTTGGAGACCCAGTACTTC.

For the CDR3, the DNA is TGCGCCAGCAGCCTAGAGGGCGGGTCCGGCTACACCTTC. This codes for CASSLEGGSGYTF. The rearrangement uses TRBV5-1 and TRBJ1-2; no reliable D call. The CDR3 runs to 13 residues. Trimming shortened V by 4 bases and J by 8 bases, and 15 bases separated the two germline ends. Germline CDR1 SGHRS, CDR2 YFSETQ.

This clonotype was seen a handful of times. This chain links TRBV12-3 or TRBV12-4 with TRBJ1-2; the match to TRBD1 covers 8 bases. The CDR3 loop spans 14 amino acids. V lost 4 bases, J lost 4 bases, and 5 bases stayed unmatched. The CDR3 loop reads CASSSVDRGYGYTF. The CDR3 DNA is TGTGCCAGCAGTTCCGTCGACAGGGGCTATGGCTACACCTTC.

This clonotype showed up just a few times. The chain joins TRBV24-1 to TRBJ2-5, with D possibly TRBD2 on 6 matching bases. CDR1 is KGHDR and CDR2 is SFDVKD in the germline V gene. This CDR3 region has 13 residues. V was pared by 4 bases and J by 5 bases, with 10 bases between. The DNA of the CDR3 is TGTGCCACCAGTGAGTCGGGGGTGGAGACCCAGTACTTC. It specifies CATSESGVETQYF.

This clonotype was observed a few times. The genes are TRBV11-2 and TRBJ2-5; TRBD1 is a possible D gene (7 bases). The V gene lost 4 bases and the J gene lost 2 bases, with 14 bases spanning the gap. The CDR3 runs 15 residues. The germline V gene has CDR1 SGHAT and CDR2 FQNNGV. Written as DNA, the CDR3 is TGTGCCAGCAGCTCCTTCAGGGGGAGGCAAGAGACCCAGTACTTC. Amino acid sequence: CASSSFRGRQETQYF.

In its sample, this clonotype was seen a few times. This chain links TRBV6-5 with TRBJ1-6, with 7 bases fitting TRBD1. The V gene's germline CDR1 is MNHEY and CDR2 SVGAGI. This CDR3 has 14 amino acids. Trimming removed 6 bases from V and 7 bases from J; junction bases left unmatched: 6. The chain's CDR3 is CASSLGTDNSPLHF. In DNA, the CDR3 is TGTGCCAGCAGCCTAGGGACAGACAATTCACCCCTCCACTTT.

The chain combines TRBV5-1 with TRBJ2-3; D remains ambiguous. The germline gives CDR1 SGHRS, CDR2 YFSETQ. The CDR3 is 12 amino acids. V shed 6 bases and J shed 11 bases, with 16 bases lying between them. The CDR3 nucleotides read TGCGCCAGCACCCGCGAAGCCGGGCGGCAGTATTTT. Translated: CASTREAGRQYF.

This clonotype was seen more than once but under ten times. CDR3 coding DNA: TGTGCCAGCAGTGGGGCTAGCGGGACCGGGGAGCTGTTTTTT. Amino acids: CASSGASGTGELFF. The J gene is TRBJ2-2, the V gene TRBV6-1; 8 positions match TRBD2. Germline lookup yields CDR1 MNHNS and CDR2 SASEGT. Trimming took 4 bases from V and 5 from J; bases not matched to a gene: 3. There are 14 residues in the CDR3.

At least ten counts were recorded for this clonotype. The V and J genes are TRBV28 and TRBJ2-3, with D hard to call. CDR3 length equals 15 residues. Trimming removed 5 bases from V and 1 base from J, with 13 bases in between. Germline V gene sequence: CDR1 MDHEN, CDR2 SYDVKM. CDR3 sequence: CASSGDPPRTDTQYF. CDR3 sequence (DNA): TGTGCCAGCAGTGGTGACCCCCCGCGCACAGATACGCAGTATTTT.

This clonotype was seen a few times. DNA for the CDR3: TGCAGTGCTAGACCTGTGGGGACAGCTGAAGCTTTCTTT. Encoded protein: CSARPVGTAEAFF. V gene TRBV20-1 combines with J gene TRBJ1-1; 7 positions match TRBD1. Germline CDR1 and CDR2: DFQATT and SNEGSKA (reference sequence). V shed 2 bases and J 6 bases; nucleotides not matched to a gene: 6. This CDR3 has 13 residues.

V usage is TRBV7-9 and J usage is TRBJ1-1; 7 bases line up with TRBD1. Losses at the gene ends were 1 base for V and 2 bases for J; bases not matched to a gene: 4. Per germline, CDR1 SEHNR and CDR2 FQNEAQ (reference sequence). This CDR3 comprises 15 residues. The DNA for the CDR3 is TGTGCCAGCAGCTTAGAGGCAGGGGGTAACACTGAAGCTTTCTTT. Translating gives CASSLEAGGNTEAFF.

The chain carries TRBV3-1 and TRBJ2-2; no clear D. CDR1 is LGHDT and CDR2 is YNNKEL in the germline V gene (reference sequence). This CDR3 region has 17 residues. Trimming took 4 bases from V and 4 from J, leaving 19 bases between them. Here the CDR3 reads CASSLTARIRTTGELFF. Written as DNA, the CDR3 is TGTGCCAGCAGCCTAACGGCCCGGATCCGAACCACCGGGGAGCTGTTTTTT. Using reference TRBV3-1 and TRBJ2-2 for the parts outside the CDR3, the full variable domain is DTAVSQTPKYLVTQMGNDKSIKCEQNLGHDTMYWYKQDSKKFLKIMFSYNNKELIINETVPNRFSPKSPDKAHLNLHINSLELGDSAVYFCASSLTARIRTTGELFFGEGSRLTVL.

This clonotype was seen at least ten times. The chain links TRBV19 to TRBJ2-2; TRBD2 might be the D (6 bases). Trimming shortened V by 5 bases and J by 5 bases, and 12 bases separated the two germline ends. CDR3 length: 14 amino acids. Per germline, CDR1 LNHDA and CDR2 SQIVND (reference sequence). CDR3 DNA sequence: TGTGCCAGTAGTCGACTAGTTCCGACCGGGGAGCTGTTTTTT. Its protein product is CASSRLVPTGELFF.

This clonotype was seen only a few times. V and J are TRBV6-1 and TRBJ2-7; the D gene is possibly TRBD2 (7 bases). CDR3 length: 15 amino acids. The V gene lost 0 bases and the J gene lost 2 bases, with 11 bases spanning the gap. The germline CDR1 and CDR2 sequences are MNHNS and SASEGT. The CDR3 loop is CASSEARGLPYEQYV. CDR3 in DNA: TGTGCCAGCAGTGAAGCGCGGGGGCTCCCCTACGAGCAGTACGTC.

The rearrangement links TRBV11-2 to TRBJ1-1, with a possible D match to TRBD1 (6 bases). Germline loops: CDR1 SGHAT, CDR2 FQNNGV. The V end was cut by 5 bases, the J end by 7 bases, with 17 bases between. CDR3 size: 14 residues. The CDR3 reads CASSRGQGSGEAFF. The CDR3 DNA reads TGTGCCAGCAGCCGGGGGCAGGGGTCGGGTGAAGCTTTCTTT.

V is TRBV4-1 and J is TRBJ1-3, with a weak D call TRBD1 (6 bases). V was trimmed by 4 bases and J by 0 bases, leaving 19 bases between them. The V gene's germline CDR1 is MGHRA and CDR2 YSYEKL. The CDR3 is 18 amino acids. CDR3 sequence: CASSPTVGATVSGNTIYF. The CDR3 DNA is TGCGCCAGCAGCCCAACTGTGGGGGCGACAGTCTCTGGAAACACCATATATTTT.

This clonotype has just a few counts. This rearrangement joins TRBV9 to TRBJ2-5; D is ambiguous. Trimming stripped 3 bases from V and 3 bases from J, with 9 bases between. The V gene's germline CDR1 is SGDLS and CDR2 YYNGEE. The CDR3 spans 13 residues. The CDR3 loop is CASSATRKETQYF. The DNA for the CDR3 is TGTGCCAGCAGCGCGACAAGGAAAGAGACCCAGTACTTC.

A few counts support this clonotype. The rearrangement links TRBV5-1 to TRBJ1-1; D not certain. Trimming removed 0 bases from V and 1 base from J, with 10 bases in between. The length of the CDR3 is 15 residues. CDR1 SGHRS and CDR2 YFSETQ come from the germline V gene. This chain's CDR3 is CASSLGRTGNTEAFF. The CDR3 coding sequence is TGCGCCAGCAGCTTGGGACGGACGGGGAACACTGAAGCTTTCTTT.

The genes are TRBV7-2 and TRBJ2-7; perhaps TRBD1 as D (7 bases). Germline-derived CDR1 and CDR2 are SGHTA and FQGNSA. CDR3 length: 16 residues. Trimming pared 6 bases from V and 0 bases from J, leaving 18 bases between. The DNA of the CDR3 is TGTGCCAGCAGTCTCTCCCAGGGGGGACTCTCCTACGAGCAGTACGTC. Its translation is CASSLSQGGLSYEQYV.

The chain combines TRBV20-1 with TRBJ1-5; D may be TRBD1 (6 bases). The ends were cut back, 2 bases at V and 6 bases at J, with 20 bases in the middle. The CDR3 has 16 residues. The germline V gene has CDR1 DFQATT and CDR2 SNEGSKA (reference sequence). As DNA, the CDR3 is TGCAGTGCTAGACCGGACAGAGCGGGGCTTGGTCAGCCCCAGCATTTT. Translating gives CSARPDRAGLGQPQHF.

In its sample, this clonotype was seen many times. The CDR3 region is CASSFPHTPMWGNTIYF. CDR3 in DNA: TGTGCCAGCAGTTTCCCACACACACCTATGTGGGGAAACACCATATATTTT. This chain links TRBV12-3 or TRBV12-4 with TRBJ1-3, with no clear D. The CDR3 extends over 17 amino acids. V gave up 3 bases and J gave up 4 bases, with 19 bases separating them.

There are a few counts of this clonotype. The genes are TRBV5-1 and TRBJ1-1; 8 nucleotides agree with TRBD1. CDR1 is SGHRS, CDR2 YFSETQ, per germline. CDR3 length: 14 residues. J was trimmed by 1 base and V by 4 bases; bases with no gene match: 3. CDR3 sequence: CASSRQGQNTEAFF. The CDR3 DNA follows: TGCGCCAGCAGCAGACAGGGGCAGAACACTGAAGCTTTCTTT.

The chain recombines TRBV7-2 with TRBJ1-1; D is unresolved. CDR3 size: 15 residues. Trimming left V 2 bases short and J 1 base short, with 11 bases between. CDR1 is SGHTA and CDR2 is FQGNSA in the germline V gene. Here the CDR3 reads CASSLNSVGNTEAFF. Written as DNA, the CDR3 is TGTGCCAGCAGCTTAAATAGTGTGGGGAACACTGAAGCTTTCTTT. The variable domain in full, with the rest retrieved from reference TRBV7-2 and TRBJ1-1, is GAGVSQSPSNKVTEKGKDVELRCDPISGHTALYWYRQSLGQGLEFLIYFQGNSAPDKSGLPSDRFSAERTGGSVSTLTIQRTQQEDSAVYLCASSLNSVGNTEAFFGQGTRLTVV.

The chain couples TRBV28 to TRBJ1-2; no clear D. CDR3 size: 12 residues. Trimming took 4 bases from V and 5 from J, leaving 8 bases between them. CDR1 and CDR2 (germline): MDHEN, SYDVKM. The CDR3 spells CASSSPNYGYTF. For the CDR3, the DNA is TGTGCCAGCAGTTCCCCCAATTATGGCTACACCTTC.

This clonotype was found many times. The chain is built from TRBV12-3 or TRBV12-4 and TRBJ2-7, with 9 bases matching TRBD1. This CDR3 region has 15 residues. V gave up 5 bases and J gave up 1 base; unmatched junction bases: 6. CDR3 residues: CASSPGQGYSYEQYV. DNA for the CDR3: TGTGCCAGCAGTCCGGGACAGGGTTATTCCTACGAGCAGTACGTC.